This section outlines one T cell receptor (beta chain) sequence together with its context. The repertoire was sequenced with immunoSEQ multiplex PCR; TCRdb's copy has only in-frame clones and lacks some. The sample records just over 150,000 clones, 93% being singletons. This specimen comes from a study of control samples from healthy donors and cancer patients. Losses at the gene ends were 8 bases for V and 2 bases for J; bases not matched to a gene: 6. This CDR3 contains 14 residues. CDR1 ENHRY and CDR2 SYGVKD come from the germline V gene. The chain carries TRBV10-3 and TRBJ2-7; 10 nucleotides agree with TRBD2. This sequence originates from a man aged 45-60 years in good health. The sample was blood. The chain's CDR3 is CAIGLSGRTYEQYF. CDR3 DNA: TGTGCCATCGGGCTTAGCGGGAGGACCTACGAGCAGTACTTC.